This T cell receptor (beta chain) was captured by sequencing in a study of T cells expressing NK-cell markers. TCRdb reanalyzed the 5' RACE reads and collapses them to one entry per CDR3 protein, without DNA. The listing records roughly 420,000 distinct CDR3 sequences. Germline values: CDR1 MNHNS, CDR2 SASEGT. The CDR3 loop spans 16 amino acids. This clonotype was obtained from a woman aged 18 to 75 in good health. This chain joins TRBV6-1 and TRBJ2-1; no DNA is available, so the TRBD2 call from TCRdb remains unchecked. Sequencing input: blood T cells: a sorted CD56 or NKG2C T cell subset, CD4+ or CD8+ T cells, or bulk PBMC T cells (not recorded which). CDR3 loop: CASNQLAGVSYNEQFF.